The clone carrying this TCR beta chain was detected many times. Germline CDR1 SGHTA, CDR2 FQGNSA. V was clipped by 1 base and J by 4 bases, with 5 bases between them. The CDR3 length is 13 residues. TCRdb passed the 5' RACE reads through MiXCR, listing each CDR3 protein once. This table holds some 25,000 distinct CDR3 sequences, around 5% found once. This entry is derived from a study of early T cells in non-severe SARS-CoV-2 infection. The overall study: Unpaired chains resulted from sequencing bulk RNA of unsorted whole blood.

The TCR was taken from an adult who was a healthcare worker with PCR-confirmed SARS-CoV-2 infection or an uninfected control (not recorded which). The rearrangement joins TRBV7-2 to TRBJ2-1; D is ambiguous. The sequenced material came from whole blood. The DNA for the CDR3 is TGTGCCAGCAGCTTAGACTTGTACAATGAGCAGTTCTTC. It codes for CASSLDLYNEQFF.